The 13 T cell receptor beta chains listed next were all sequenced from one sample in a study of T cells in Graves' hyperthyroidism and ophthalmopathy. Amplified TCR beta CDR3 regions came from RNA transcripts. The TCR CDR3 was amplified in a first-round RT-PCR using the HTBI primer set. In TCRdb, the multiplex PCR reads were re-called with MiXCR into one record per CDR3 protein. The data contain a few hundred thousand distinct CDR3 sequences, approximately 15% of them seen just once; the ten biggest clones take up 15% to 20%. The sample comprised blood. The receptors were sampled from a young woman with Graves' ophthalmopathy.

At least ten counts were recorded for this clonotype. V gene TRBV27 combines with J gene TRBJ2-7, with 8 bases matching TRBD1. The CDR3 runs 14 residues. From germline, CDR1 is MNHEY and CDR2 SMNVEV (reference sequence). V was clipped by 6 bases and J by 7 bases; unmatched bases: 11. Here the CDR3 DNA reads TGTGCCAGCAGCCGGGACAGGCTCCCTTGGGAGCAGTACTTC. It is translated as CASSRDRLPWEQYF.

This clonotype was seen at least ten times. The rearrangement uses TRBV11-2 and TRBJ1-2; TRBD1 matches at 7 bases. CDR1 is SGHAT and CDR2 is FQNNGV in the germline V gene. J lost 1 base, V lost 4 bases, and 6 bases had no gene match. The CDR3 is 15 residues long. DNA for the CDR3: TGTGCCAGCAGCTCCAGGGACAGCCATAACTATGGCTACACCTTC. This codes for CASSSRDSHNYGYTF.

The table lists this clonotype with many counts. The CDR3 region has the DNA TGTGCCACCGGAGTGGGTGAAAACACTGAAGCTTTCTTT. Residues: CATGVGENTEAFF. The rearrangement links TRBV6-1 to TRBJ1-1; D is uncertain. Trimming left V 10 bases short and J 2 bases short, with 14 bases between. The CDR3 has 13 residues. The germline V gene encodes CDR1 MNHNS and CDR2 SASEGT.

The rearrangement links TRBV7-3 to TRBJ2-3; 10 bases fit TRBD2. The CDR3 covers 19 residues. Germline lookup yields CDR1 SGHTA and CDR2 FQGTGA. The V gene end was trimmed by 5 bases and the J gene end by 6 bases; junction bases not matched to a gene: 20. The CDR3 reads CASSHRGLAGAMLSDTQYF. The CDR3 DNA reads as TGTGCCAGCAGCCATAGGGGGCTAGCGGGGGCGATGCTCTCGGATACGCAGTATTTT.

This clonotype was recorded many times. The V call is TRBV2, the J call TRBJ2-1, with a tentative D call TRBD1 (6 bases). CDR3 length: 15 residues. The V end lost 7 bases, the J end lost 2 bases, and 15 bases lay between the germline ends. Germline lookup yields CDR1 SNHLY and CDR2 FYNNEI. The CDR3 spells CASNLGTLPYNEQFF. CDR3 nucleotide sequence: TGTGCCAGCAACCTAGGGACACTCCCCTACAATGAGCAGTTCTTC.

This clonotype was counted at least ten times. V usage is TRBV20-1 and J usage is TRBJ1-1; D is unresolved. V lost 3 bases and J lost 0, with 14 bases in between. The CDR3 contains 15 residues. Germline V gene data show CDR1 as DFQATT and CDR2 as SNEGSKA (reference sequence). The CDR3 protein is CSASLKLPMNTEAFF. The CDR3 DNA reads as TGCAGTGCTAGTCTGAAGCTACCGATGAACACTGAAGCTTTCTTT.

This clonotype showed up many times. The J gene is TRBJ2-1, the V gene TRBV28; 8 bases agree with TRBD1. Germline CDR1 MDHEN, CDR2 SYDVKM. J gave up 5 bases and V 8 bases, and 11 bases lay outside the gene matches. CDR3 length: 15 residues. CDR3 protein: CASVWGTGGNNEQFF. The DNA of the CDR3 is TGTGCCAGCGTTTGGGGAACAGGGGGAAACAATGAGCAGTTCTTC.

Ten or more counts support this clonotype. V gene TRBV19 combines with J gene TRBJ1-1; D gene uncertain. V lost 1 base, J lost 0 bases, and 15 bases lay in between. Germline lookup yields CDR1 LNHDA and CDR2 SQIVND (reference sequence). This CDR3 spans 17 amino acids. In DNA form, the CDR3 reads TGTGCCAGTAGTATAGGTCAAGCTTCTTCAATGAACACTGAAGCTTTCTTT. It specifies CASSIGQASSMNTEAFF. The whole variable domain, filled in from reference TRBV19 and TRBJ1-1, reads DGGITQSPKYLFRKEGQNVTLSCEQNLNHDAMYWYRQDPGQGLRLIYYSQIVNDFQKGDIAEGYSVSREKKESFPLTVTSAQKNPTAFYLCASSIGQASSMNTEAFFGQGTRLTVV.

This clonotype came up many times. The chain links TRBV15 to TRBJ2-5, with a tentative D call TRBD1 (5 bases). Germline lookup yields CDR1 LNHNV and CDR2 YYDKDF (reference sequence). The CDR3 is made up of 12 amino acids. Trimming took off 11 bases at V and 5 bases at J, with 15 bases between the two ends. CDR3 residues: CASSRVRETQYF. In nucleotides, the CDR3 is TGTGCCTCCTCCAGGGTCCGTGAGACCCAGTACTTC.

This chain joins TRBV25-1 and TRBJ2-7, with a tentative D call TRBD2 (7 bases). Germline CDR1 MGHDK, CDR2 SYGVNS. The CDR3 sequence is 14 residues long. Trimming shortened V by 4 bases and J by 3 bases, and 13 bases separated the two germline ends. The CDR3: CASSVAGGHYEQYF. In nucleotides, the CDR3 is TGTGCCAGCAGTGTTGCCGGGGGGCACTACGAGCAGTACTTC.

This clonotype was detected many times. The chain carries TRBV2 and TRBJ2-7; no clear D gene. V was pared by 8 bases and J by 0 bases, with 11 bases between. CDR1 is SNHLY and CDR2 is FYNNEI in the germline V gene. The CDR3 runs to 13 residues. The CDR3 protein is CASGSDLSYEQYF. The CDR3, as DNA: TGTGCCAGCGGGTCGGACCTCTCCTACGAGCAGTACTTC.

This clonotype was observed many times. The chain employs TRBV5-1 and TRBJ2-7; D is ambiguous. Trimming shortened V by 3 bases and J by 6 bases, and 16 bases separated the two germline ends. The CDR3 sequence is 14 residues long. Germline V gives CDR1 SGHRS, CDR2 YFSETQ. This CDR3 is CASSSRATSIEQYF. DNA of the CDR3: TGCGCCAGCAGCTCCCGTGCCACATCCATCGAGCAGTACTTC.

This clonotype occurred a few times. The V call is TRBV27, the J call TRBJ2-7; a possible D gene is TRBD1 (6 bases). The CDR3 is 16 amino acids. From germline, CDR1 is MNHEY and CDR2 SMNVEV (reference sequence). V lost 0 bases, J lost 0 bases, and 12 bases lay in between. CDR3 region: CASSLSVGHLSYEQYF. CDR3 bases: TGTGCCAGCAGTTTATCGGTGGGACACCTCTCCTACGAGCAGTACTTC.